This T cell receptor beta chain was observed in a study of OX40 agonist ivuxolimab in advanced cancers. As for the study in general: Dose-escalation subjects each had hepatocellular carcinoma, melanoma, renal cell or head and neck cancer. Partial responses were achieved by three patients, one with hepatocellular carcinoma and two with cutaneous melanoma. Study-wide findings and caveats: There were, on average, more expanded clones in CD8+ T cells than in CD4+.

The cohort excluded patients with autoimmune disease history or systemic immunosuppression. Profiled with immunoSEQ multiplex PCR; TCRdb holds only in-frame clones, not every one. The repertoire holds just under 65,000 clones, about four fifths seen once, with 9.8% in the top ten. The CDR3 loop spans 16 amino acids. Germline lookup yields CDR1 LNHDA and CDR2 SQIVND (reference sequence). V lost 2 bases to trimming and J lost 0 bases; unmatched junction nucleotides: 1. In regard to this clone: The antigen is unknown. The sample holds other DNA sequences that translate to the same CDR3.

Specimen: CD4+ or CD8+ T cells sorted from blood, collected in a trial of the OX40 agonist ivuxolimab. This chain connects TRBV19 to TRBJ2-6; 7 bases agree with TRBD1. The clonotype originates from an adult with an advanced solid tumor such as melanoma, head and neck, liver or kidney cancer. The chain's CDR3 is CASSIRGPSGANVLTF. As DNA, the CDR3 is TGTGCCAGTAGTATAAGGGGGCCCTCTGGGGCCAACGTCCTGACTTTC.